Each of the 10 T cell receptor beta chains below was sequenced from the same sample in a study of T cell clusters in autoimmune cytopenias. Multiplex touch-down PCR amplified TRB using TRB-A and TRB-B pools in one tube. TCRdb reprocessed the multiplex PCR reads; each CDR3 protein has one entry and no DNA is given. In total, the table holds 15,000 or so distinct CDR3 sequences. TRB amplification used approximately 0.25 ug of peripheral blood genomic DNA. The sequenced sample was peripheral blood. The receptor set was obtained from a human donor with an autoimmune cytopenia or autoimmune hepatitis (not recorded which).

The chain uses TRBV19 and TRBJ1-5; the TCRdb call, TRBD1, lacks DNA for checking. Germline lookup yields CDR1 LNHDA and CDR2 SQIVND (reference sequence). The CDR3 covers 16 residues. The CDR3 loop reads CASSIDTGGRRQPQHF. The whole variable domain, filled in from reference TRBV19 and TRBJ1-5, reads DGGITQSPKYLFRKEGQNVTLSCEQNLNHDAMYWYRQDPGQGLRLIYYSQIVNDFQKGDIAEGYSVSREKKESFPLTVTSAQKNPTAFYLCASSIDTGGRRQPQHFGDGTRLSIL.

CDR3 sequence reads: CASSYSGTSNEQFF. V is TRBV6-5 and J is TRBJ2-1; TCRdb proposes TRBD1, but this gene call is untestable without DNA. Germline lookup yields CDR1 MNHEY and CDR2 SVGAGI. This CDR3 has 14 amino acids.

Considering frequency, this clonotype is medium-sized. The chain carries TRBV5-6 and TRBJ2-1; lacking DNA, the TRBD1 call made by TCRdb goes unchecked. Germline V gene data show CDR1 as SGHDT and CDR2 as YYEEEE. The CDR3 consists of 17 residues. This CDR3 reads CASSFWQAGQGGYEQFF.

This clonotype is called medium-sized based on its frequency. The rearrangement joins TRBV12-3 or TRBV12-4 to TRBJ2-3; TCRdb reports TRBD1, a call that lacks DNA to check it against. CDR3 length equals 13 residues. The CDR3 region is CASNQPRTDTQYF.

The gene calls are TRBV5-6 and TRBJ1-1; there is no DNA to check the TCRdb D call of TRBD1. CDR1 and CDR2 from the germline V gene are SGHDT and YYEEEE. This CDR3 is built from 13 residues. The CDR3 is CASSLIKGPGAFF.

Considering frequency, this clonotype is medium-sized (0.01 to 0.1%). J is TRBJ2-5 and V is TRBV12-3 or TRBV12-4; absent DNA, TCRdb's TRBD1 call cannot be checked. The CDR3 is 14 amino acids. CDR3 in amino acids: CASHGGGLGETQYF.

The V gene is TRBV20-1, the J gene TRBJ2-7; TCRdb designates TRBD2, a call that cannot be tested without DNA. The CDR3 is 14 residues long. Germline V gene data show CDR1 as DFQATT and CDR2 as SNEGSKA (reference sequence). CDR3 sequence: CSVPQGPGPYEQYF.

This chain links TRBV19 with TRBJ2-1; without DNA, the TCRdb call of TRBD2 cannot be checked. Germline CDR1 LNHDA, CDR2 SQIVND (reference sequence). The CDR3 sequence is 20 residues long. CDR3 amino acids: CASSISASGLSPKTYNEQFF.

V gene TRBV30 combines with J gene TRBJ1-1; TCRdb picks TRBD1, but there is no DNA to check that call. This CDR3 comprises 15 residues. Per germline, CDR1 GTSNPN and CDR2 SVGIG (reference sequence). The CDR3 sequence is CAWNPRRAPNTEAFF.

In terms of frequency, this clonotype is medium-sized. V is TRBV19 and J is TRBJ1-4; the D gene TCRdb calls, TRBD1, cannot be checked with no DNA. CDR3 length: 14 amino acids. CDR1 is LNHDA and CDR2 is SQIVND in the germline V gene (reference sequence). The CDR3 loop reads CASSPPGQAKKLFF.